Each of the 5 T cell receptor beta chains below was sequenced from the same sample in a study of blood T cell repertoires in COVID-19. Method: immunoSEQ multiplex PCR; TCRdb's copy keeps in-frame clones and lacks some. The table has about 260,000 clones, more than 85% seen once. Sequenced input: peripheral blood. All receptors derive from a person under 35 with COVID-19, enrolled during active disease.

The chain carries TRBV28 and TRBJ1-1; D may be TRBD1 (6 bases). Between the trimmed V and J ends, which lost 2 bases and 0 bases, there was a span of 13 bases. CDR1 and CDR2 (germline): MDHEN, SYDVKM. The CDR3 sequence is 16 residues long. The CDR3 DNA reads TGTGCCAGCAGTTTACAGGGGCTTGGAATGAACACTGAAGCTTTCTTT. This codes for CASSLQGLGMNTEAFF.

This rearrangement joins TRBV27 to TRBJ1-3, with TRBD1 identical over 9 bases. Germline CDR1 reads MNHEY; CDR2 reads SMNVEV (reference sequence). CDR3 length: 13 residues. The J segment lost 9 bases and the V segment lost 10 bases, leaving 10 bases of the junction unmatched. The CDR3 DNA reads TGTGCCATCTCGACAGGGGGTAACATCACCATATATTTT. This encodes CAISTGGNITIYF.

The CDR3 coding sequence is TGTGCCAGCCGCACTTCGGAGGGCAGGGGGCGAGGTTACGAGCAGTACTTC. Amino acid sequence: CASRTSEGRGRGYEQYF. The rearrangement joins TRBV28 to TRBJ2-7, with 8 nucleotides matching TRBD1. The CDR3 length is 17 residues. Germline V gene lookup returns CDR1 MDHEN and CDR2 SYDVKM. V trimming: 8 bases; J trimming: 4 bases; junction bases outside the gene matches: 19.

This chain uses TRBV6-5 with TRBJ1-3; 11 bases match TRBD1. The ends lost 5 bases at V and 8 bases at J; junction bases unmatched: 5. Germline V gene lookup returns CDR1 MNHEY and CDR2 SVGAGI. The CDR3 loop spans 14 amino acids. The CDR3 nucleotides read TGTGCCAGCAGTCGCGGACAGGGGGCACACACCATATATTTT. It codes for CASSRGQGAHTIYF.

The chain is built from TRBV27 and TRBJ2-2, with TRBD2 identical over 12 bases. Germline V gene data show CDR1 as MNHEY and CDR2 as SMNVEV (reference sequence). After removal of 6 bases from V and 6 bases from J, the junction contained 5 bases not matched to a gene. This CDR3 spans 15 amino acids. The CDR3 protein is CASREPSGRAGELFF. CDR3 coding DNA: TGTGCCAGCAGAGAACCTAGCGGGAGGGCCGGGGAGCTGTTTTTT.